The T cell receptor (beta chain) described here comes from a study of cytomegalovirus exposure and HLA in healthy donors. For the study at large: The roughly 120 validation repertoires, a later analysis reported, used the same platform as the 666 first-cohort repertoires. Points from the study as a whole: A later analysis found first-cohort TCR clusters tended to co-occur in the 120 validation repertoires. With high specificity and sensitivity, the classifier reportedly diagnosed cytomegalovirus status.

On this clone: Its antigen remains unidentified.

The V gene's germline CDR1 is SGDLS and CDR2 YYNGEE. The CDR3 length is 15 residues. With 3 bases removed from V and 7 bases from J, the gap between germline ends came to 17 bases. The method was immunoSEQ multiplex PCR; TCRdb's version includes in-frame clones alone and lacks a portion of them. The repertoire holds roughly 350,000 clones, with roughly 89% as singletons. V gene TRBV9 combines with J gene TRBJ2-1, with D perhaps TRBD1 (5 bases). The sequence was obtained from a young woman in good health and CMV-seronegative. Sequencing was performed on PBMCs. The CDR3 spells CASSDPRTGENEQFF. In DNA, the CDR3 is TGTGCCAGCAGCGACCCCCGTACAGGAGAGAATGAGCAGTTCTTC.